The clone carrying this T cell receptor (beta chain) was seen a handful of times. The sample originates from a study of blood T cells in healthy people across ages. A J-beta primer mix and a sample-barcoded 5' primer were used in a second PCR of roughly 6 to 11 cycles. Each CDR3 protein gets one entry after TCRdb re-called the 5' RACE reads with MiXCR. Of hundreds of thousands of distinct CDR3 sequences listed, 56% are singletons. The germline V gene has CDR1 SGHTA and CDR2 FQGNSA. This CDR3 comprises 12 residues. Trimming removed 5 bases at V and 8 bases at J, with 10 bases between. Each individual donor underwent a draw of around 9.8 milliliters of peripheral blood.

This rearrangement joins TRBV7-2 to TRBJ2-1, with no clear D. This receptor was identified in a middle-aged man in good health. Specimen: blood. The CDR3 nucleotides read TGTGCCAGCAGCCGGAATGTTGATGAGCAGTTCTTC. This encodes CASSRNVDEQFF. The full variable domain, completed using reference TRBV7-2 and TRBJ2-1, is GAGVSQSPSNKVTEKGKDVELRCDPISGHTALYWYRQSLGQGLEFLIYFQGNSAPDKSGLPSDRFSAERTGGSVSTLTIQRTQQEDSAVYLCASSRNVDEQFFGPGTRLTVL.